This TCR beta chain was sequenced during a study of Ad26.COV2.S vaccination and SARS-CoV-2 variants (dated by TCRdb to the early 2020s). For the wider study: Vaccine-arm donors came from COV1001, a multicentre, randomized, double-blind, placebo-controlled phase I-IIa trial of Ad26.COV2.S in healthy adults. Dosing of Ad26.COV2.S was intramuscular, at either 5x10^10 or 1x10^11 viral particles, delivered as one shot or as two shots spaced 56 days apart. Sequencing of the TCRbeta repertoire served to evaluate the specificity and breadth of SARS-CoV-2-reactive T cell receptors following Ad26.COV2.S vaccination. The TCR-sequenced set comprised approximately 32 samples: approximately 19 Ad26.COV2.S vaccine recipients, 5 placebo recipients and 8 SARS-CoV-2 convalescent individuals. Trial participants were randomized into five groups of five: low-dose or high-dose Ad26.COV2.S given once or twice, or placebo on both occasions. Investigators remained blinded to trial group allocation during experiments and outcome assessment. Study-wide findings and limitations: The authors noted that the TCR breadth and depth analyses may have underestimated total T cell responses. After vaccination, substantial breadth of spike-specific CD8+ and CD4+ T cell responses was reported. Non-spike TCR breadth was comparable between vaccine and placebo recipients, consistent with the vaccine containing only spike. The study was not powered to compare responses between vaccine doses or regimens. Higher spike-specific TCR breadth was observed in Ad26.COV2.S recipients than in placebo recipients (P = 0.0014).

The treatment or condition label of this sample denotes: approximately 18 received Ad26.COV2.S at low or high dose, single or two shots; a few received placebo; per-sample allocation not given. For vaccine and placebo recipients, the sequenced repertoires came from samples collected on day 63 after the first injection. Between 29 July and 7 August 2020, Cohort 1b enrolled some 25 adults aged 18-55 years at one site in Boston, USA. Ad26.COV2.S was a replication-incompetent adenovirus type 26 vector that expressed a prefusion-stabilized SARS-CoV-2 spike protein derived from the original Wuhan strain. The immunoSEQ Assay was used to sequence TCRbeta CDR3 regions. After extraction, genomic DNA underwent amplification by bias-controlled multiplex PCR, followed by high-throughput sequencing. As for the original processing: To quantify the absolute abundance of each unique TCRbeta CDR3 region, sequences were collapsed and filtered. T cell fraction was estimated by normalizing TCRbeta template counts to usable DNA, which was measured by amplifying reference genes present in all nucleated cells. Repertoire TCRs were annotated as SARS-CoV-2-specific by exact matching of V gene, CDR3 amino acid sequence and J gene to a known reactive TCR set. The reference SARS-CoV-2 TCR set was derived from MIRA and filtered for enrichment in COVID-19-positive ImmuneCODE repertoires, a step that removed public or cross-reactive TCRs. Using the MIRA antigens, annotated TCRs were further analysed by specific ORF or by position within an ORF. Depth was the summed frequency of annotated unique rearrangements, while breadth was defined as annotated unique rearrangements over total unique productive rearrangements. TCR breadth was compared between groups using two-sided Wilcoxon rank-sum tests. In its TCRdb copy, this immuneACCESS table keeps in-frame sequences only and misses some clones. Where compared with another copy, unresolved V genes explain less than half of these, and the others have no known cause. Clone size and V and J calls were adopted from that table, with D and trimming inferred from the DNA. The sample contains 350,000 to 500,000 clones, 85% to 90% of them found a single time. 2.5% of the sample is held by the ten biggest clonotypes.

The germline V gene (reference sequence) provides CDR1 LNHDA and CDR2 SQIVND. The CDR3 runs 15 residues from the cysteine to the phenylalanine. Here the CDR3 DNA is all that survives: 45 bases in frame from base 1. The germline ends are 13 bases apart after V is trimmed by 5 bases and J by 0 bases. In this sample, this clone turned up once. The clone's antigen remains unknown. The input lacks base qualities; no much larger clone sits a single base away. This sequence originates from a person between 18 and 60 years old who received the Ad26.COV2.S COVID-19 vaccine or a placebo. Here the sequenced sample was peripheral blood, taken in a trial of Ad26.COV2.S vaccine versus placebo. The V gene is TRBV19 and the J gene is TRBJ1-2; TRBD1 might be the D gene, on 5 matching bases. In nucleotide form, the sequence is TGTGCCAGTAGTCGCCGGGACTCCGCTAACTATGGCTACACCTTC. This yields the protein CASSRRDSANYGYTF. When the CDR3 is completed using the reference TRBV19 and TRBJ1-2 genes on either side, the full variable domain is DGGITQSPKYLFRKEGQNVTLSCEQNLNHDAMYWYRQDPGQGLRLIYYSQIVNDFQKGDIAEGYSVSREKKESFPLTVTSAQKNPTAFYLCASSRRDSANYGYTFGSGTRLTVV.